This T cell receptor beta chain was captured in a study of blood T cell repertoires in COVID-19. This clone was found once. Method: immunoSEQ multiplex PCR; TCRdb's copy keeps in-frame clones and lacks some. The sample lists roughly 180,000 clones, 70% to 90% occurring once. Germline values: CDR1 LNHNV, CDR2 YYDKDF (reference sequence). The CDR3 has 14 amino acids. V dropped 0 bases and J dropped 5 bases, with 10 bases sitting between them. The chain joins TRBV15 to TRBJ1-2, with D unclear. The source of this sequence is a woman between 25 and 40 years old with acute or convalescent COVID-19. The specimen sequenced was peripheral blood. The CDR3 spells CATSRDNRWYGYTF. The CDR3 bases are TGTGCCACCAGCAGAGATAACCGGTGGTATGGCTACACCTTC.